Reported below is one TCR beta chain. Its target is unknown. This CDR3 contains 14 residues. V was cut by 2 bases and J by 4 bases, with 11 bases left in between. Germline-derived CDR1 and CDR2 are KGHSH and LQKENI. Clones were read by immunoSEQ multiplex PCR, and TCRdb kept only the in-frame ones, dropping some. Of about 120,000 clones in the sample, about 90% are singletons; the top ten hold about 5.2%. The sample originates from a study of T cell responses to AZD1222 COVID-19 vaccine. Findings and caveats of the study: Sampled repertoires all dated from after the peak T cell response. Baseline seropositivity characterized only six AZD1222 recipients. A rise in Spike-specific TCR breadth and depth followed two AZD1222 doses. Across the whole spike, CD4 TCRs peaked at regions 160-218 and 743-854.

The sequence was obtained from an adult in good health. V usage is TRBV18 and J usage is TRBJ1-1, with D hard to call. Source: peripheral blood, taken on day 0 of AZD1222 vaccination. The CDR3 spells CASSPGPRVTEAFF. The CDR3 nucleotides are TGTGCCAGCTCACCAGGTCCCCGTGTCACTGAAGCTTTCTTT. Combining the CDR3 with reference TRBV18 and TRBJ1-1 gives the whole variable domain NAGVMQNPRHLVRRRGQEARLRCSPMKGHSHVYWYRQLPEEGLKFMVYLQKENIIDESGMPKERFSAEFPKEGPSILRIQQVVRGDSAAYFCASSPGPRVTEAFFGQGTRLTVV.